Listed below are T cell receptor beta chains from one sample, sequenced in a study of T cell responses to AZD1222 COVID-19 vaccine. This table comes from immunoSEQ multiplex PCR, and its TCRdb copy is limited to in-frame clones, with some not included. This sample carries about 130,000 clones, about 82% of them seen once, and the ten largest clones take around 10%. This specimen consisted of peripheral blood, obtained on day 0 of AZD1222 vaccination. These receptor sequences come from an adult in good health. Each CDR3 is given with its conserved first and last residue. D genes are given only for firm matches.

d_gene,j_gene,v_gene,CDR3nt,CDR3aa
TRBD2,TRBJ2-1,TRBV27,TGTGCCAGCACCCCGACTAGCGGGAGGAATGAGCAGTTCTTC,CASTPTSGRNEQFF
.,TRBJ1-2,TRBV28,TGTGCCAGCAGAAACTCCCCGGGACACATCTATGGCTACACCTTC,CASRNSPGHIYGYTF
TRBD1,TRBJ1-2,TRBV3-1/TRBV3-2,TGTGCCAGCAGCCCAAGGGACAGGGTTCAGTATCACACCTTC,CASSPRDRVQYHTF
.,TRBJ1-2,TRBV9,TGTGCCAGCAGCTTTCGGGGAGGGGCCTATGGCTACACCTTC,CASSFRGGAYGYTF
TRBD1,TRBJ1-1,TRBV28,TGTGCCACCCGGACAGGGCATCCTGAAGCTTTCTTT,CATRTGHPEAFF
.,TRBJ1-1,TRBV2,TGTGCCTCTATGGCAGATGGCACTGAAGCTTTCTTT,CASMADGTEAFF
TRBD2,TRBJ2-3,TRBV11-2,TGTGCCAGCAGCTTAGGTCTCGCGGGAGGCCTCGGAACAGATACGCAGTATTTT,CASSLGLAGGLGTDTQYF
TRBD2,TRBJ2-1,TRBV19,TGTGCCAGTAGTTTTAGCGGGAGCTCCTACAATGAGCAGTTCTTC,CASSFSGSSYNEQFF
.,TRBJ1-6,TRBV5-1,TGCGCCAGCAGCCGCCTGAGAGTCCATCGGGCCTATAATTCACCCCTCCACTTT,CASSRLRVHRAYNSPLHF
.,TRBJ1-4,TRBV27,TGTGCCAGCAGGAAACCGACAGCTGGGGAAAAACTGTTTTTT,CASRKPTAGEKLFF
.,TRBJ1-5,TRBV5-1,TGCGCCAGCAGCTTGACAGGGCCCGCCGGCAATCAGCCCCAGCATTTT,CASSLTGPAGNQPQHF
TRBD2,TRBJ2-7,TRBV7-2,TGTGCCAGCAACTCCGCTAGCGGGAGGGCCTACGAGCAGTACTTC,CASNSASGRAYEQYF
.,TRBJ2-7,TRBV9,TGTGCCAGCAGCGTAGGGACGGTGGCCTCCCAAGACGAGCAGTACTTC,CASSVGTVASQDEQYF